The 19 T cell receptor beta chains below come from one sample, sequenced in a study of post-analysis software for immune sequencing data. Broader study findings: Comparison of patients with controls showed 4 to 6 TRBV segments more frequent in patients, TRBV5-6, TRBV5-1 and TRBV20-1 among them.

Incorporated into the TCR beta cDNA libraries were unique molecular identifiers, which served to reduce PCR and sequencing biases. TCRdb reprocessed the PCR reads via MiXCR and lists one record per CDR3 protein. The sample includes under 900,000 distinct CDR3 sequences, approximately 50% seen only once; the top ten take under 6%. These TCRs' antigens remain unknown. What was sequenced was blood. The receptors shown here come from a girl aged 10 to 17 with multiple sclerosis.

J is TRBJ2-1 and V is TRBV29-1, with a weak D call TRBD1 (5 bases). The CDR3 has 12 amino acids. V was trimmed by 2 bases and J by 7 bases, leaving 9 bases between them. From germline, CDR1 is SQVTM and CDR2 ANQGSEA. CDR3 region: CSVERDRNEQFF. CDR3 in DNA: TGCAGCGTTGAAAGAGACAGAAATGAGCAGTTCTTC.

V gene TRBV10-3 combines with J gene TRBJ1-2; TRBD1 might be the D (5 bases). The V and J ends lost 7 bases and 7 bases respectively, with 19 bases between them. Germline assignment: CDR1 ENHRY and CDR2 SYGVKD. This CDR3 has 14 residues. Written as DNA, the CDR3 is TGTGCCATCAACCGGGCCGGGACCCTGGGTGGCTACACCTTC. It codes for CAINRAGTLGGYTF.

This clonotype was detected a few times. The rearrangement links TRBV7-2 to TRBJ2-1; 8 nucleotides align to TRBD2. Germline assignment: CDR1 SGHTA and CDR2 FQGNSA. V was clipped by 7 bases and J by 6 bases; unmatched bases: 17. This CDR3 is built from 17 residues. CDR3 protein: CASKGRPGLGVPNEQFF. The CDR3 coding sequence is TGTGCCAGCAAGGGTAGACCGGGACTAGGCGTTCCCAATGAGCAGTTCTTC.

This chain links TRBV4-2 with TRBJ2-7, with D perhaps TRBD1 or TRBD2 (5 bases each). This CDR3 has 15 amino acids. Germline lookup yields CDR1 LGHNA and CDR2 YNFKEQ. V lost 3 bases, J lost 3 bases, and 15 bases lay in between. The CDR3 loop reads CASSQVPGRGYEQYF. The CDR3 DNA reads as TGTGCCAGCAGCCAGGTCCCAGGGAGAGGCTACGAGCAGTACTTC.

This clonotype was counted a few times. CDR3 DNA: TGTGCCAGCATTAACGGGGGGCCCTTCGGGACCCAGTACTTC. Translation: CASINGGPFGTQYF. The chain carries TRBV12-3 or TRBV12-4 and TRBJ2-5, with a weak D call TRBD2 (7 bases). Trimming left V 7 bases short and J 7 bases short, with 19 bases between. This CDR3 is built from 14 residues.

This clonotype was detected only once. The chain combines TRBV29-1 with TRBJ1-1; perhaps TRBD1 as D (5 bases). Trimming took off 4 bases at V and 0 bases at J, with 15 bases between the two ends. Germline loops: CDR1 SQVTM, CDR2 ANQGSEA. The CDR3 is 15 amino acids. The CDR3 loop reads CSVVGGSTMNTEAFF. Here the CDR3 DNA reads TGCAGCGTTGTGGGGGGTTCAACGATGAACACTGAAGCTTTCTTT.

The DNA for the CDR3 is TGCAGTGCCCCCAATTCCCCTGGGCTCCCCTCCTTCTACGAGCAGTACTTC. It translates to CSAPNSPGLPSFYEQYF. This chain connects TRBV20-1 to TRBJ2-4; no definite D call. With the DNA end fitting TRBJ2-7 better, the J assignment may be wrong. The CDR3 spans 17 residues. Germline assignment: CDR1 DFQATT and CDR2 SNEGSKA (reference sequence).

The chain carries TRBV7-3 and TRBJ2-5; either TRBD1 or TRBD2 may fit D (5 bases each). The CDR3 is 15 residues long. Germline V lookup: CDR1 SGHTA, CDR2 FQGTGA. Trimming shortened V by 0 bases and J by 5 bases, and 13 bases separated the two germline ends. CDR3 nucleotides: TGTGCCAGCAGCTTAACTAGAGGGGAGTGGGAGACCCAGTACTTC. Amino acid sequence: CASSLTRGEWETQYF. Full variable domain (missing parts from reference TRBV7-3 and TRBJ2-5): GAGVSQTPSNKVTEKGKYVELRCDPISGHTALYWYRQSLGQGPEFLIYFQGTGAADDSGLPNDRFFAVRPEGSVSTLKIQRTERGDSAVYLCASSLTRGEWETQYFGPGTRLLVL.

This clonotype was counted between two and nine times. The J gene is TRBJ2-5, the V gene TRBV7-9; possibly TRBD2 for D (5 bases). Trimming pared 3 bases from V and 4 bases from J, leaving 12 bases between. CDR3 size: 14 residues. Germline V gives CDR1 SEHNR, CDR2 FQNEAQ (reference sequence). The CDR3 DNA reads as TGTGCCAGCAGCTTCGCGGGTTCGGGAGAGACCCAGTACTTC. As protein: CASSFAGSGETQYF.

J is TRBJ1-5 and V is TRBV2; D possibly corresponds to TRBD1 (6 bases). There are 14 residues in the CDR3. Trimming cost V 5 bases and J 5 bases, with 13 bases left between them. Germline assignment: CDR1 SNHLY and CDR2 FYNNEI. The CDR3 protein is CASSYQGQYQPQHF. The CDR3, as DNA: TGTGCCAGCAGTTACCAGGGACAATATCAGCCCCAGCATTTT.

The chain recombines TRBV20-1 with TRBJ2-3; D is ambiguous. The CDR3 totals 14 residues. Germline V lookup: CDR1 DFQATT, CDR2 SNEGSKA (reference sequence). V was clipped by 0 bases and J by 0 bases, with 7 bases between them. This CDR3 is CSARDRPSTDTQYF. The CDR3 coding sequence is TGCAGTGCTAGAGATCGGCCTAGCACAGATACGCAGTATTTT.

This clonotype was seen only once. CDR3 residues: CASSRLTGQPQHF. CDR3 coding DNA: TGCGCCAGCAGCCGTCTCACCGGACAGCCCCAGCATTTT. This chain uses TRBV5-1 with TRBJ1-5, with D unresolved. Germline assignment: CDR1 SGHRS and CDR2 YFSETQ. V dropped 4 bases and J dropped 7 bases, with 12 bases sitting between them. The CDR3 length is 13 residues.

This sequence joins TRBV20-1 and TRBJ2-3; the match to TRBD2 covers 7 bases. V was clipped by 5 bases and J by 2 bases; unmatched bases: 10. CDR1 is DFQATT, CDR2 SNEGSKA, per germline (reference sequence). The CDR3 is made up of 15 amino acids. Here the CDR3 reads CSAYRAGKNTDTQYF. The CDR3 nucleotides are TGCAGTGCTTACAGAGCGGGGAAGAACACAGATACGCAGTATTTT.

J is TRBJ2-1 and V is TRBV11-2; TRBD2 matches at 14 bases. The germline V gene has CDR1 SGHAT and CDR2 FQNNGV. Germline trimming cut 4 bases from V and 7 bases from J; bases unmatched to any gene: 9. CDR3 length: 17 residues. This chain's CDR3 is CASSSHRLAGGLNEQFF. The DNA of the CDR3 is TGTGCCAGCAGCTCCCACCGACTAGCGGGAGGGTTGAATGAGCAGTTCTTC.

The chain uses TRBV7-9 and TRBJ2-1, with 8 bases lining up with TRBD2. Germline lookup yields CDR1 SEHNR and CDR2 FQNEAQ (reference sequence). V was pared by 5 bases and J by 7 bases, with 10 bases of the junction left unmatched. This CDR3 has 15 amino acids. The CDR3 DNA is TGTGCCAGCAGCCCGGGAGGGCCCATTTTAAATGAGCAGTTCTTC. Translation gives CASSPGGPILNEQFF. Full variable domain (remainder filled in from reference TRBV7-9 and TRBJ2-1): DTGVSQNPRHKITKRGQNVTFRCDPISEHNRLYWYRQTLGQGPEFLTYFQNEAQLEKSRLLSDRFSAERPKGSFSTLEIQRTEQGDSAMYLCASSPGGPILNEQFFGPGTRLTVL.

This chain links TRBV4-1 with TRBJ2-1; 9 bases agree with TRBD2. This CDR3 spans 15 amino acids. After removal of 1 base from V and 4 bases from J, the junction contained 2 bases not matched to a gene. The germline V gene has CDR1 MGHRA and CDR2 YSYEKL. The CDR3 bases are TGCGCCAGCAGCCAAGGCGGGGGGGATTACAATGAGCAGTTCTTC. This codes for CASSQGGGDYNEQFF.

This clonotype appeared a single time. J is TRBJ1-1 and V is TRBV29-1; maybe TRBD1 (5 bases). The CDR3 totals 17 residues. The V end was cut by 3 bases, the J end by 4 bases, with 24 bases between. The germline V gene encodes CDR1 SQVTM and CDR2 ANQGSEA. CDR3 loop: CSVEGVDNPKRGTEAFF. CDR3 nucleotides: TGCAGCGTTGAGGGAGTGGACAATCCCAAGCGAGGCACTGAAGCTTTCTTT.

The chain combines TRBV7-2 with TRBJ2-5; 7 bases align to TRBD1. V trimming: 2 bases; J trimming: 5 bases; junction bases outside the gene matches: 8. The germline V gene encodes CDR1 SGHTA and CDR2 FQGNSA. This CDR3 spans 15 amino acids. This chain's CDR3 is CASSLRSARGETQYF. Here the CDR3 DNA reads TGTGCCAGCAGCTTAAGGTCAGCCAGGGGGGAGACCCAGTACTTC.

In this sample, this clonotype turned up a few times. The chain couples TRBV7-2 to TRBJ1-2; D unresolved. The CDR3 spans 15 residues. The germline gives CDR1 SGHTA, CDR2 FQGNSA. Trimming left V 5 bases short and J 2 bases short, with 15 bases between. CDR3 in DNA: TGTGCCAGCAGCATGTCCGGACCGATAAACTATGGCTACACCTTC. It is translated as CASSMSGPINYGYTF.